Following are 27 T cell receptor beta chains from one sample sequenced in a study of T cells in localized non-small cell lung cancer. Libraries were prepared by immunoSEQ multiplex PCR; TCRdb keeps only in-frame clonotypes and omits some of them. Of a few thousand clones in the sample, about 25% are singletons; the top ten hold approximately 8.2%. Sequencing was performed on lung tumor tissue, taken before any cancer treatment. Every receptor here comes from a male donor at least 60 years old with stage I lung adenocarcinoma.

This clone was found a few times. The rearrangement joins TRBV11-3 to TRBJ1-4, with 8 bases fitting TRBD1. After removal of 3 bases from V and 2 bases from J, the junction contained 5 bases not matched to a gene. The CDR3 length is 16 residues. The germline V gene has CDR1 SGHNT and CDR2 YENEEA. As DNA, the CDR3 is TGTGCCAGCAGCTTCGGACAGGGTTTCACTAATGAAAAACTGTTTTTT. Its translation is CASSFGQGFTNEKLFF.

This clone was seen a handful of times. The J gene is TRBJ1-2, the V gene TRBV18; perhaps TRBD1 as D (5 bases). CDR1 and CDR2 (germline): KGHSH, LQKENI. CDR3 size: 16 residues. Trimming cost V 1 base and J 4 bases, with 16 bases left between them. CDR3 nucleotides: TGTGCCAGCTCACCACGGGATATCGGGGGTGCCTATGGCTACACCTTC. It translates to CASSPRDIGGAYGYTF.

The chain links TRBV15 to TRBJ1-2; D possibly corresponds to TRBD1 (5 bases). The CDR3 is made up of 14 amino acids. Trimming removed 3 bases from V and 4 bases from J, with 12 bases in between. The germline gives CDR1 LNHNV, CDR2 YYDKDF (reference sequence). DNA for the CDR3: TGTGCCACCAGCAGGGTCCAAGGGGCCTATGGCTACACCTTC. Amino acid sequence: CATSRVQGAYGYTF.

The chain uses TRBV29-1 and TRBJ1-3; the match to TRBD1 covers 9 bases. This CDR3 is 14 amino acids long. V lost 6 bases, J lost 3 bases, and 6 bases stayed unmatched. CDR1 and CDR2 (germline): SQVTM, ANQGSEA. Here the CDR3 DNA reads TGCAGCGTGGCCGGGACAGGGAGTGGAAACACCATATATTTT. It translates to CSVAGTGSGNTIYF.

CDR3 sequence: CASRQAGETQYF. CDR3 nucleotides: TGTGCCAGTAGACAGGCTGGAGAGACCCAGTACTTC. This chain joins TRBV19 and TRBJ2-5, with D possibly TRBD1 on 5 matching bases. The CDR3 sequence is 12 residues long. Germline V gene lookup returns CDR1 LNHDA and CDR2 SQIVND (reference sequence). With 6 bases removed from V and 4 bases from J, the gap between germline ends came to 9 bases.

In its sample, this clone is medium-sized. Other DNA sequences of this sample code for an identical CDR3. J is TRBJ1-1 and V is TRBV7-1; D uncertain. TRBV7-1 is an open reading frame whose function is uncertain. Trimming shortened V by 5 bases and J by 1 base, and 8 bases separated the two germline ends. The CDR3 sequence is 13 residues long. CDR3 amino acids: CASSLTPNTEAFF. CDR3 DNA sequence: TGTGCCAGCAGCCTAACACCGAACACTGAAGCTTTCTTT.

There are a few counts of this clone. The CDR3 nucleotides are TGTGCCAGCAGGCGGGGTGGGGAGCAGTACTTC. Its translation is CASRRGGEQYF. V usage is TRBV6-7 and J usage is TRBJ2-7, with D possibly TRBD2 on 6 matching bases. TRBV6-7 is marked as an open reading frame, function uncertain. The V end lost 6 bases, the J end lost 7 bases, and 10 bases lay between the germline ends. The CDR3 loop spans 11 amino acids.

Only a few counts were recorded for this clone. This chain links TRBV6-8 with TRBJ1-1, with 12 bases aligning to TRBD1. Germline loops: CDR1 MNHGY, CDR2 SAAAGT. V shed 5 bases, J shed 4 bases, and the junction held 11 bases outside the gene matches. This CDR3 has 17 residues. This CDR3 is CASSPRDRGRGSTEAFF. The CDR3 DNA follows: TGTGCCAGCAGTCCCCGGGACAGGGGGCGTGGGAGCACTGAAGCTTTCTTT.

The J gene is TRBJ1-1, the V gene TRBV5-1; D gene unclear. Germline V CDR1 and CDR2: SGHRS, YFSETQ. Trimming removed 4 bases at V and 7 bases at J, with 20 bases between. The CDR3 consists of 15 residues. CDR3 sequence reads: CASSEGGVTTLEAFF. Written as DNA, the CDR3 is TGCGCCAGCAGCGAGGGAGGAGTTACGACACTTGAAGCTTTCTTT.

This clone was found a few times. V gene TRBV9 combines with J gene TRBJ1-1; D may be TRBD1 (6 bases). The germline CDR1 and CDR2 sequences are SGDLS and YYNGEE. This CDR3 is 15 amino acids long. Trimming cost V 3 bases and J 3 bases, with 15 bases left between them. The CDR3 here is CASSAGRGDDTEAFF. The CDR3 nucleotides are TGTGCCAGCAGCGCGGGCAGGGGTGATGACACTGAAGCTTTCTTT.

V usage is TRBV11-3 and J usage is TRBJ2-1; perhaps D is TRBD1 or TRBD2 (5 bases each). Germline CDR1 is SGHNT and CDR2 is YENEEA. CDR3 length: 18 amino acids. The V end was cut by 2 bases, the J end by 5 bases, with 22 bases between. The CDR3 DNA reads as TGTGCCAGCAGCTTAAGGACTGTGGGGCCTCTACAACACAATGAGCAGTTCTTC. It is translated as CASSLRTVGPLQHNEQFF. The whole variable domain, remainder taken from reference TRBV11-3 and TRBJ2-1, is EAGVVQSPRYKIIEKKQPVAFWCNPISGHNTLYWYLQNLGQGPELLIRYENEEAVDDSQLPKDRFSAERLKGVDSTLKIQPAELGDSAVYLCASSLRTVGPLQHNEQFFGPGTRLTVL.

V and J are TRBV18 and TRBJ1-5; 7 bases line up with TRBD1. The junction had 1 base not matched to a gene; V was cut back by 3 bases and J by 5 bases. Germline CDR1 and CDR2: KGHSH and LQKENI. The CDR3 extends over 13 amino acids. CDR3 coding DNA: TGTGCCAGCTCACCCCAGGGGGATCAGCCCCAGCATTTT. It encodes CASSPQGDQPQHF.

V and J are TRBV6-8 and TRBJ2-5, with D possibly TRBD2 on 5 matching bases. V gave up 5 bases and J gave up 4 bases, with 8 bases separating them. The germline CDR1 and CDR2 sequences are MNHGY and SAAAGT. The CDR3 length is 12 residues. The CDR3 region is CASSVGGETQYF. CDR3 nucleotide sequence: TGTGCCAGCAGTGTCGGAGGAGAGACCCAGTACTTC.

The chain has TRBV30 and TRBJ1-6, with 7 bases lining up with TRBD1. Germline V gives CDR1 GTSNPN, CDR2 SVGIG (reference sequence). V gave up 5 bases and J gave up 6 bases; unmatched junction bases: 10. The CDR3 has 15 amino acids. CDR3 coding DNA: TGTGCCTGGGAACACCGGGACAGAAGTAATTCACCCCTCCACTTT. Translating it yields CAWEHRDRSNSPLHF.

This clone has only a few counts. This sequence joins TRBV11-3 and TRBJ2-7; D remains ambiguous. V dropped 8 bases and J dropped 1 base, with 15 bases sitting between them. Germline V gives CDR1 SGHNT, CDR2 YENEEA. The CDR3 runs 14 residues. CDR3 DNA sequence: TGTGCCAGCGCGCTGGGTGATTCTTCCTACGAGCAGTACTTC. Protein product: CASALGDSSYEQYF.

The sample holds a few counts of this clone. V is TRBV6-8 and J is TRBJ2-5; TRBD1 matches 8 bases. Trimming cost V 2 bases and J 5 bases; bases outside gene matches: 7. The CDR3 sequence is 15 residues long. Germline CDR1 is MNHGY and CDR2 is SAAAGT. DNA of the CDR3: TGTGCCAGCAGTTACGCCCGACAGGGGCTGGAGACCCAGTACTTC. This gives the protein CASSYARQGLETQYF.

This clone came up a few times. The genes are TRBV6-8 and TRBJ1-1, with a weak D call TRBD1 (5 bases). The CDR3 extends over 15 amino acids. The V gene lost 5 bases and the J gene lost 4 bases, with 17 bases spanning the gap. Germline V gives CDR1 MNHGY, CDR2 SAAAGT. CDR3 sequence reads: CASSPIQGGVTEAFF. The CDR3 bases are TGTGCCAGCAGTCCCATTCAGGGAGGAGTCACTGAAGCTTTCTTT.

This chain connects TRBV28 to TRBJ2-4; D is uncertain. The CDR3 sequence is 13 residues long. V dropped 5 bases and J dropped 0 bases, with 5 bases sitting between them. CDR1 and CDR2 from the germline V gene are MDHEN and SYDVKM. CDR3 sequence reads: CASSRAAKNIQYF. CDR3 sequence (DNA): TGTGCCAGCAGTCGCGCAGCCAAAAACATTCAGTACTTC.

The CDR3 DNA is TGTGCCTGGGCCTTCGACCTTAATGAAAAACTGTTTTTT. Amino acids: CAWAFDLNEKLFF. The chain uses TRBV30 and TRBJ1-4; D not certain. Between the trimmed V and J ends, which lost 5 bases and 4 bases, there was a span of 11 bases. The CDR3 spans 13 residues. The germline CDR1 and CDR2 sequences are GTSNPN and SVGIG (reference sequence).

This rearrangement joins TRBV11-3 to TRBJ1-5; D gene unclear. The ends were cut back, 4 bases at V and 6 bases at J, with 19 bases in the middle. This CDR3 has 16 amino acids. Germline CDR1 SGHNT, CDR2 YENEEA. Written as DNA, the CDR3 is TGTGCCAGCAGCTCTATGAACCGGGGTTCCCTTCAGCCCCAGCATTTT. The encoded protein is CASSSMNRGSLQPQHF.

The chain joins TRBV5-1 to TRBJ1-1, with 12 nucleotides matching TRBD1. CDR1 is SGHRS, CDR2 YFSETQ, per germline. V was pared by 4 bases and J by 6 bases, with 10 bases of the junction left unmatched. The CDR3 spans 16 residues. Here the CDR3 DNA reads TGCGCCAGCAGCAGCACCGGGACAGGGGGCCGGTCTGAAGCTTTCTTT. It specifies CASSSTGTGGRSEAFF.

The J gene is TRBJ1-2, the V gene TRBV18; 11 nucleotides match TRBD1. V trimming: 1 base; J trimming: 6 bases; junction bases outside the gene matches: 13. Germline V CDR1 and CDR2: KGHSH, LQKENI. This CDR3 contains 18 residues. CDR3 sequence: CASSPLPRTGGEVDGYTF. CDR3 DNA sequence: TGTGCCAGCTCACCACTCCCCAGGACAGGGGGCGAAGTAGATGGCTACACCTTC.

This clone was counted only a few times. J is TRBJ1-2 and V is TRBV28; tentative D call: TRBD1 (6 bases). The CDR3 is 15 amino acids. The V end was cut by 3 bases, the J end by 6 bases, with 17 bases between. Germline V CDR1 and CDR2: MDHEN, SYDVKM. CDR3 loop: CASSFPLGGRDGYTF. The DNA of the CDR3 is TGTGCCAGCAGTTTCCCGTTGGGGGGGCGGGATGGCTACACCTTC.

The chain carries TRBV2 and TRBJ2-1; D gene unclear. CDR3 length: 14 residues. V was trimmed by 5 bases and J by 6 bases, leaving 14 bases between them. Germline CDR1 SNHLY, CDR2 FYNNEI. CDR3 nucleotides: TGTGCCAGCAGTTTAGACACAACAAGCAATGAGCAGTTCTTC. This encodes CASSLDTTSNEQFF.

This clone came up a few times. The rearrangement uses TRBV30 and TRBJ2-1, with 10 bases lining up with TRBD2. The germline V gene encodes CDR1 GTSNPN and CDR2 SVGIG (reference sequence). This CDR3 has 15 amino acids. V lost 3 bases to trimming and J lost 4 bases; unmatched junction nucleotides: 6. The CDR3 DNA sequence: TGTGCCTGGAGAGAGCGGGGGGGCGTTTACAATGAGCAGTTCTTC. Protein: CAWRERGGVYNEQFF. The full variable domain, in which reference TRBV30 and TRBJ2-1 provide the parts outside the CDR3, is SQTIHQWPATLVQPVGSPLSLECTVEGTSNPNLYWYRQAAGRGLQLLFYSVGIGQISSEVPQNLSASRPQDRQFILSSKKLLLSDSGFYLCAWRERGGVYNEQFFGPGTRLTVL.

The chain recombines TRBV11-3 with TRBJ2-1; TRBD2 matches at 10 bases. With 6 bases clipped from V and 0 bases from J, the junction kept 5 bases outside the gene matches. The CDR3 spans 16 residues. Germline loops: CDR1 SGHNT, CDR2 YENEEA. The CDR3 region is CASRSGGGSSYNEQFF. The DNA of the CDR3 is TGTGCCAGCAGAAGCGGGGGGGGCAGCTCCTACAATGAGCAGTTCTTC.

This clone has more than one count but fewer than ten. This chain links TRBV29-1 with TRBJ1-5, with 10 bases lining up with TRBD1. The CDR3 loop spans 16 amino acids. V shed 4 bases and J 5 bases; nucleotides not matched to a gene: 11. The germline V gene encodes CDR1 SQVTM and CDR2 ANQGSEA. The CDR3 region is CSVVDRGSYGYQPQHF. CDR3 bases: TGCAGCGTTGTGGACAGGGGGTCTTATGGGTATCAGCCCCAGCATTTT.